This T cell receptor beta chain was sequenced during a study of blood T cell repertoires in COVID-19 (dated by TCRdb to 2020 to 2021). Study-level background: Samples from collaborators originated in the United States, Italy and Spain and spanned both the acute and convalescent phases of COVID-19. A freely available public database, intended as a resource for researchers studying the immune response to SARS-CoV-2, is where the repertoires were released. Sample metadata almost always included a de-identified subject ID, COVID-19 status, age in years and sex. The samples were drawn from the first 160 participants of the ongoing ImmuneRACE study and from 1,254 subjects provided by 6 global collaborators. Where available, HLA class I and class II types were obtained from metadata supplied by the sample provider rather than from assay-based typing. Deeply sampled blood TCRbeta repertoires from subjects exposed to, actively infected with, or recovered from COVID-19 were included in the dataset. The prospective study material was composed of cDNA or gDNA derived from T cells, B-cell-depleted T cells, or PBMCs.

This clone was observed a single time. Which antigen it targets is not known. No base-level quality is on record; no much larger clone is a single base apart. Results and caveats for the whole study, not just this receptor: How much clinical and demographic metadata was included differed by source and by participant, and the metadata was provided uncurated.

Reading from cysteine to phenylalanine, the CDR3 counts 14 amino acids. Only the CDR3 DNA is retained, 42 bases long and in frame from the first base. The germline V gene (reference sequence) specifies LNHDA as CDR1 and SQIVND as CDR2. Cut back by 6 bases and 6 bases, the V and J ends lie 14 bases apart. Each collaborating institution followed its own protocols to collect whole blood in K2EDTA tubes. For TCRbeta analysis, collaborators shipped samples in one of three forms: frozen whole blood, isolated PBMCs, or DNA extracted from either of those sample types. TCRbeta CDR3 regions were amplified from genomic DNA using the immunoSEQ Assay, a bias-controlled multiplex PCR. Under the source paper's analysis protocol: Nucleated cell counts per sample were estimated from amplification of reference gene primers within the assay. To quantify the absolute abundance of each unique TCRbeta CDR3 rearrangement, sequence reads were collapsed and filtered. Productive Simpson clonality was computed per sample as the square root of Simpson's diversity index over productive rearrangements. TCRdb's version of the immuneACCESS table is confined to in-frame rearrangements and falls short of the full clone set. An unresolved V gene accounts for under half of the shortfall where checked; the remainder is of unknown origin. Clone size and the V and J calls come from that table; the DNA yielded D and trimming. Within this sample are about 190,000 clones, with approximately 90% of them counted one time only. Together, the top ten hold about 2.1% of the sample.

In this chain, TRBV19 is recombined with TRBJ1-4; tentative D gene TRBD1, with 6 bases matching. The clonotype comes from a man aged 65-85 years with active or convalescent COVID-19. The sample was peripheral blood. The CDR3 region has the sequence CASSPTQGYEKLFF. The base sequence is TGTGCCAGTAGCCCTACACAGGGATATGAAAAACTGTTTTTT.